A selection of T cell receptor beta chains follows, all from one sample in a study of T cell changes during pregnancy in multiple sclerosis. Assay: immunoSEQ multiplex PCR; the TCRdb copy retains only in-frame clones and omits some. The sample yields 40,000 to 55,000 clones, approximately 92% seen once. The input for sequencing was CD4+ T cells from peripheral blood mononuclear cells, taken in the third trimester of pregnancy. The receptors shown here come from a female donor with multiple sclerosis, enrolled in a pregnancy study. The conserved cysteine and the conserved F or W are not part of the CDR3 here. Part of the rows lack a size; the others show once, few, many or a class for expanded clones.

J: TRBJ1-3
V: TRBV9
size: -
CDR3: ASSFGQGSVGNTIY

J: TRBJ1-1
V: TRBV2
size: few
CDR3: ASSVFPGRPEAF

J: TRBJ2-7
V: TRBV25-1
size: -
CDR3: ASSGLVYEQY

J: TRBJ2-7
V: TRBV7-2
size: -
CDR3: ASSLVGGGADSYEQY

J: TRBJ1-1
V: TRBV18
size: -
CDR3: ASSDRGLGTEAF

J: TRBJ1-1
V: TRBV7-2
size: -
CDR3: ASSLESRAGMRAF

J: TRBJ2-3
V: TRBV9
size: -
CDR3: ASSVGGGAGTDTQY

J: TRBJ2-1
V: TRBV6-1
size: -
CDR3: ASGTSYNEQF

J: TRBJ2-1
V: TRBV9
size: once
CDR3: ASTLGDRFHNEQF

J: TRBJ2-7
V: TRBV4-2
size: -
CDR3: ASSQNRGGTYEQY

J: TRBJ2-3
V: TRBV19
size: -
CDR3: ASSMGGFSGGTDTQY

J: TRBJ1-2
V: TRBV12-5
size: few
CDR3: ASGFQGANYGYT

J: TRBJ1-1
V: TRBV5-5
size: -
CDR3: ASSGIGGGGTEAF

J: TRBJ1-5
V: TRBV7-2
size: -
CDR3: ASSFGTYQPQH

J: TRBJ1-1
V: TRBV4-1
size: once
CDR3: ASSQDAARGGPAF

J: TRBJ1-1
V: TRBV5-4
size: -
CDR3: ASSSQVLGTEAF

J: TRBJ2-2
V: TRBV7-8
size: -
CDR3: ASSLGQITGELF

J: TRBJ2-5
V: TRBV7-3
size: -
CDR3: ASSPMTSGGAETQY

J: TRBJ2-7
V: TRBV7-8
size: -
CDR3: ASSVTSGGPSYEQY

J: TRBJ1-2
V: TRBV9
size: -
CDR3: ASSGDPGGGYT

J: TRBJ1-2
V: TRBV6-6
size: -
CDR3: ASSKDRGGTNYGYT

J: TRBJ1-3
V: TRBV21-1
size: -
CDR3: ASSKDRGSGNTIY

J: TRBJ2-1
V: TRBV5-1
size: -
CDR3: ASSQEGRAIKF

J: TRBJ2-7
V: TRBV30
size: -
CDR3: AWSATTGVIHEQY

J: TRBJ1-6
V: TRBV4-2
size: -
CDR3: ASSFRGNNSPLH

J: TRBJ2-5
V: TRBV7-8
size: -
CDR3: ASSSGTSGGNRKTQY

J: TRBJ2-7
V: TRBV7-6
size: -
CDR3: ASSLGTSGGQYEQY

J: TRBJ1-2
V: TRBV27
size: -
CDR3: ASSQGMGYGYT

J: TRBJ1-6
V: TRBV30
size: -
CDR3: AWSGQGYNSPLH

J: TRBJ1-1
V: TRBV19
size: -
CDR3: ASSMAGNEAF

J: TRBJ2-7
V: TRBV7-2
size: -
CDR3: ASSLGRGAYEQY

J: TRBJ2-1
V: TRBV7-9
size: -
CDR3: ASSLTPSRTGLNEQF

J: TRBJ1-5
V: TRBV9
size: -
CDR3: ASSATQGLQPQH

J: TRBJ2-7
V: TRBV7-7
size: -
CDR3: ASSLDPTYEQY

J: TRBJ2-7
V: TRBV7-2
size: -
CDR3: ASSIGRGVSYEQY

J: TRBJ2-7
V: TRBV30
size: once
CDR3: ACGGRTGEQY

J: TRBJ2-5
V: TRBV18
size: -
CDR3: ASSRTLQETQY

J: TRBJ1-1
V: TRBV27
size: -
CDR3: ASSLLGGADRAF

J: TRBJ1-2
V: TRBV27
size: -
CDR3: ASSLRGREGYT

J: TRBJ1-2
V: TRBV2
size: -
CDR3: ASKVRDSYGYT

J: TRBJ1-2
V: TRBV28
size: -
CDR3: ASTPRDRASYGYT

J: TRBJ1-1
V: TRBV18
size: -
CDR3: ASSPPQRGAMNTEAF

J: TRBJ1-5
V: TRBV13
size: -
CDR3: ASSRTQGGINQPQH

J: TRBJ2-1
V: TRBV9
size: few
CDR3: ASRLGLAGPDEQF

J: TRBJ2-5
V: TRBV5-1
size: once
CDR3: ASSLGRAETQY

J: TRBJ1-4
V: TRBV9
size: -
CDR3: ASSVEGQGARLF

J: TRBJ1-2
V: TRBV6-5
size: -
CDR3: ASSNPQGGDYGYT

J: TRBJ1-1
V: TRBV19
size: -
CDR3: ASSIDSLNTEAF

J: TRBJ1-2
V: TRBV25-1
size: few
CDR3: ASSEEVKGGDYT

J: TRBJ1-4
V: TRBV6-1
size: -
CDR3: ASRPSGTYQKLF

J: TRBJ1-5
V: TRBV7-9
size: -
CDR3: ASSTSKKQGRDQPQH

J: TRBJ1-2
V: TRBV18
size: -
CDR3: ASPEASGGYT

J: TRBJ1-2
V: TRBV11-2
size: -
CDR3: ASSSHLNYGYT

J: TRBJ2-7
V: TRBV28
size: -
CDR3: ASSLPGQGAFRTYEQY

J: TRBJ1-1
V: TRBV6-4
size: -
CDR3: ASSQQVNTEAF

J: TRBJ2-1
V: TRBV25-1
size: -
CDR3: ASSETGSTSYNEQF

J: TRBJ2-2
V: TRBV7-3
size: -
CDR3: ASMRGPTNTGELF

J: TRBJ1-1
V: TRBV7-2
size: -
CDR3: ASSLVRNTEAF